This is a list of T cell receptor beta chains from one sample in a study of technical replicates of blood from several donors. Only in-frame clones appear in the TCRdb table, and some are missing; sequencing was by immunoSEQ multiplex PCR. Seen here are 70,000 to 80,000 clones, 92% observed once, and the top ten hold around 0.42%. Sequencing input: T cells isolated from PBMCs. The receptors shown here come from a human donor in good health. The CDR3 runs from the conserved cysteine through the conserved F or W. Fields, in order: V gene, J gene, D gene, clone size, CDR3 protein, CDR3 DNA. D genes are given only for firm matches. The size entry is marked missing in some rows and otherwise reads once, few, many or a size class.

v_call: TRBV6-4; j_call: TRBJ2-1; d_call: TRBD2; clone_size: NA; cdr3_aa: CASSDSAGGSDEQFF; cdr3_nt: TGTGCCAGCAGTGACTCGGCGGGAGGGAGCGATGAGCAGTTCTTC
v_call: TRBV13; j_call: TRBJ1-2; d_call: NA; clone_size: NA; cdr3_aa: CASSLNPIYGYTF; cdr3_nt: TGTGCCAGCAGCTTAAATCCCATCTATGGCTACACCTTC
v_call: TRBV25-1; j_call: TRBJ2-7; d_call: NA; clone_size: NA; cdr3_aa: CASSVGDYIYEQYF; cdr3_nt: TGTGCCAGCAGTGTTGGAGACTACATATACGAGCAGTACTTC
v_call: TRBV19; j_call: TRBJ1-1; d_call: NA; clone_size: NA; cdr3_aa: CASRVLNTEAFF; cdr3_nt: TGTGCCAGTCGCGTCCTAAACACTGAAGCTTTCTTT
v_call: TRBV6-4; j_call: TRBJ2-1; d_call: TRBD2; clone_size: NA; cdr3_aa: CASGLRRELDNEQFF; cdr3_nt: TGTGCCAGCGGATTAAGGCGGGAGCTCGACAATGAGCAGTTCTTC
v_call: TRBV7-7; j_call: TRBJ2-2; d_call: NA; clone_size: NA; cdr3_aa: CASGKTGNTGELFF; cdr3_nt: TGTGCTAGCGGCAAAACGGGGAACACCGGGGAGCTGTTTTTT
v_call: TRBV27; j_call: TRBJ1-3; d_call: TRBD1; clone_size: NA; cdr3_aa: CATGTDSGNTIYF; cdr3_nt: TGTGCCACCGGGACAGACTCTGGAAACACCATATATTTT
v_call: TRBV28; j_call: TRBJ1-4; d_call: NA; clone_size: NA; cdr3_aa: CASSWRTVEKLFF; cdr3_nt: TGTGCCAGCAGTTGGAGGACAGTTGAAAAACTGTTTTTT
v_call: TRBV29-1; j_call: TRBJ1-1; d_call: NA; clone_size: few; cdr3_aa: CSVGQVNTEAFF; cdr3_nt: TGCAGCGTTGGACAGGTGAACACTGAAGCTTTCTTT
v_call: TRBV7-9; j_call: TRBJ2-7; d_call: NA; clone_size: once; cdr3_aa: CASSSPPSYEQYF; cdr3_nt: TGTGCCAGCAGCTCCCCCCCGAGTTACGAGCAGTACTTC
v_call: TRBV5-6; j_call: TRBJ2-7; d_call: NA; clone_size: NA; cdr3_aa: CASSSLASNYEQYF; cdr3_nt: TGTGCCAGCAGCTCGCTAGCGTCCAACTACGAGCAGTACTTC
v_call: TRBV4-1; j_call: TRBJ2-7; d_call: NA; clone_size: NA; cdr3_aa: CASSQDAWSLYEQYF; cdr3_nt: TGCGCCAGCAGCCAAGATGCTTGGTCCCTATACGAGCAGTACTTC
v_call: TRBV2; j_call: TRBJ2-3; d_call: TRBD2; clone_size: NA; cdr3_aa: CASKEGGHTDTQYF; cdr3_nt: TGTGCCAGCAAGGAGGGAGGGCACACAGATACGCAGTATTTT
v_call: TRBV19; j_call: TRBJ1-2; d_call: TRBD1; clone_size: NA; cdr3_aa: CASSQGYGYTF; cdr3_nt: TGTGCCAGTTCACAGGGGTATGGCTACACCTTC
v_call: TRBV30; j_call: TRBJ2-7; d_call: NA; clone_size: NA; cdr3_aa: CAWSPEDFYEQYF; cdr3_nt: TGTGCCTGGAGTCCGGAGGACTTTTACGAGCAGTACTTC
v_call: TRBV4-3; j_call: TRBJ2-7; d_call: TRBD1; clone_size: NA; cdr3_aa: CASSQEGWTGVEQYF; cdr3_nt: TGCGCCAGCAGCCAAGAGGGTTGGACAGGGGTAGAGCAGTACTTC